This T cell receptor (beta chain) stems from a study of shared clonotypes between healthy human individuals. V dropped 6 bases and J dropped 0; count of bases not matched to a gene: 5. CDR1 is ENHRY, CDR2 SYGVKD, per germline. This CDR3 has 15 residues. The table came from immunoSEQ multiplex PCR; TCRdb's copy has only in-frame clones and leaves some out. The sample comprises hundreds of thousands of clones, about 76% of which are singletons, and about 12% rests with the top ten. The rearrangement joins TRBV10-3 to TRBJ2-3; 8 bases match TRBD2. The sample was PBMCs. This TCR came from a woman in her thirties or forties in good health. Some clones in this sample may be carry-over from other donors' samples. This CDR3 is CAISTSGGSTDTQYF. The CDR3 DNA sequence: TGTGCCATCAGCACTAGCGGAGGAAGCACAGATACGCAGTATTTT.